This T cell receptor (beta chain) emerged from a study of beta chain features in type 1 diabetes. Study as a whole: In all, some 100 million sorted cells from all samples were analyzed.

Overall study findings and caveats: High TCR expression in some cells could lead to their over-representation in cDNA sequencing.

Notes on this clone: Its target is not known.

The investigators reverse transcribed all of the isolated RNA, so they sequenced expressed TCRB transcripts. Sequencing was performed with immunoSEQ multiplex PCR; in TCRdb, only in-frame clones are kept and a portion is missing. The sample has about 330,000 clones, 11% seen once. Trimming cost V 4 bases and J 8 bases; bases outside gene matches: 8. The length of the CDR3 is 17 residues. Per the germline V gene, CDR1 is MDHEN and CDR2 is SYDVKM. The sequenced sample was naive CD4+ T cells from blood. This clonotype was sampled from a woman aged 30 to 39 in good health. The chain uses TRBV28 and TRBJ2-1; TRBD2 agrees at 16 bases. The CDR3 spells CASSSTGTSGRADEQFF. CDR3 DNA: TGTGCCAGCAGTTCCACCGGGACTAGCGGGAGGGCCGATGAGCAGTTCTTC. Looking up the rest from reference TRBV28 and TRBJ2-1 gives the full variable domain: DVKVTQSSRYLVKRTGEKVFLECVQDMDHENMFWYRQDPGLGLRLIYFSYDVKMKEKGDIPEGYSVSREKKERFSLILESASTNQTSMYLCASSSTGTSGRADEQFFGPGTRLTVL.